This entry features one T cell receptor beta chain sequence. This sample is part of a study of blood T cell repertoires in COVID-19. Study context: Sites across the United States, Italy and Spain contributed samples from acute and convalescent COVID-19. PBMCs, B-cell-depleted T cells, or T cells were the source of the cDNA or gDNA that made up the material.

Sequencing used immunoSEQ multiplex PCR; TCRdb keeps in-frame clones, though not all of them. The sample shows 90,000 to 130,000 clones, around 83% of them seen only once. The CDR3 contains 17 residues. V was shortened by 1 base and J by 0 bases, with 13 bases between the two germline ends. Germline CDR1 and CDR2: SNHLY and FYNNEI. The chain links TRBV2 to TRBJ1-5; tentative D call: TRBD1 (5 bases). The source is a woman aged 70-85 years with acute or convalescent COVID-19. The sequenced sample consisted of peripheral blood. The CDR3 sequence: CASSEGTYYDSNQPQHF. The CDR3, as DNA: TGTGCCAGCAGTGAAGGGACATACTACGATAGCAATCAGCCCCAGCATTTT.